This T cell receptor (beta chain) was identified in a study of read filtering for tumor transcriptome and immune sequencing. There are 14 residues in the CDR3. Germline CDR1 SGHRS, CDR2 YFSETQ. Trimming removed 2 bases from V and 7 bases from J; junction bases left unmatched: 5. This library used around 0.4 ug RNA and molecular barcoded adaptors spanning alpha/delta and beta/gamma chains. Using its own MiXCR run on the reads, TCRdb lists one record per CDR3 protein. The data show 39,000 or so distinct CDR3 sequences, roughly an eighth seen once. This clonotype occurred many times. The material sequenced was a population of CD138-negative cells sorted from bone marrow. The sequence was collected from a donor aged 40 or over with multiple myeloma. The chain combines TRBV5-1 with TRBJ1-1; TRBD1 matches at 10 bases. CDR3 nucleotide sequence: TGCGCCAGCAGCTTAGAGACAGGGGGCTATGAAGCTTTCTTT. Protein product: CASSLETGGYEAFF.